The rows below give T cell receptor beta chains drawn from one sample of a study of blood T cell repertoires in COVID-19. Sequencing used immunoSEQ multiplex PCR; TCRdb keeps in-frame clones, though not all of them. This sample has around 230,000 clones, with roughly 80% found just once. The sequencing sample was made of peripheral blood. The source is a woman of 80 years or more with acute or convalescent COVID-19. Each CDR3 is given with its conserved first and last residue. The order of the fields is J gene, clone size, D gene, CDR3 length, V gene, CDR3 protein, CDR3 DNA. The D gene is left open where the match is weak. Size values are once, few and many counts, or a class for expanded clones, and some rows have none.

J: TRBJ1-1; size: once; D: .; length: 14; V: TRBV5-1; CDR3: CASSSQHGAVEAFF; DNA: TGCGCCAGCAGCTCCCAACACGGTGCGGTTGAAGCTTTCTTT
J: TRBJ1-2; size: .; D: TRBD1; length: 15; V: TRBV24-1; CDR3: CATSDPTGGNYGYTF; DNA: TGTGCCACCAGTGACCCGACAGGGGGTAACTATGGCTACACCTTC
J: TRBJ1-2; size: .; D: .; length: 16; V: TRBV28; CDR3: CASSLRPPGSNYGYTF; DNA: TGTGCCAGCAGTTTACGACCCCCCGGGTCTAACTATGGCTACACCTTC
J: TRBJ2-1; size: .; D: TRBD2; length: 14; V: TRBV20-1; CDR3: CSASRDSGYNEQFF; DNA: TGCAGTGCTAGTAGGGATAGCGGGTACAATGAGCAGTTCTTC
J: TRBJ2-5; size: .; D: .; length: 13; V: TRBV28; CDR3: CASSYSNRETQYF; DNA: TGTGCCAGCAGTTACTCGAACAGAGAGACCCAGTACTTC
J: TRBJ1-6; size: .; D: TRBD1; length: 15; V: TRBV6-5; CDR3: CASRINRGGNSPLHF; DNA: TGTGCCAGCAGAATCAACAGGGGAGGCAATTCACCCCTCCACTTT
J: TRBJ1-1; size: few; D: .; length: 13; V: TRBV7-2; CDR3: CASSLGRGYEAFF; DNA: TGTGCCAGCAGCTTAGGCAGAGGTTATGAAGCTTTCTTT
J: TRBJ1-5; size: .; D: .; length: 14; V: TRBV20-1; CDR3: CSASSNRVDQPQHF; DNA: TGCAGTGCTAGTTCCAACAGGGTTGATCAGCCCCAGCATTTT
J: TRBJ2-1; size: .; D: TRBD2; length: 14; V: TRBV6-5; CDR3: CASTGLAGANEQFF; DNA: TGTGCCAGCACCGGACTAGCGGGGGCCAATGAGCAGTTCTTC
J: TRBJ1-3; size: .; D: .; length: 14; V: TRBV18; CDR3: CASSPDISGNTIYF; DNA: TGTGCCAGCTCACCCGACATCTCTGGAAACACCATATATTTT
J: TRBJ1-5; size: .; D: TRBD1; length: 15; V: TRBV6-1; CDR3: CASSEPRDRVQPQHF; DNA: TGTGCCAGCAGTGAACCCCGGGACAGGGTTCAGCCCCAGCATTTT
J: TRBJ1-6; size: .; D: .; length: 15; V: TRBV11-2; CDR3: CASSLQGNVNSPLHF; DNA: TGTGCCAGCAGCTTACAGGGGAATGTTAATTCACCCCTCCACTTT
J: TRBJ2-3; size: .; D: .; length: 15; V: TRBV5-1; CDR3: CASSPDPVRTDTQYF; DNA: TGCGCCAGCAGCCCGGATCCGGTCAGGACAGATACGCAGTATTTT
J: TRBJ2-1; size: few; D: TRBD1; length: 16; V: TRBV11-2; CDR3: CASSSVRDRVRGEQFF; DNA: TGTGCCAGCAGCTCCGTGAGGGACAGGGTAAGGGGTGAGCAGTTCTTC
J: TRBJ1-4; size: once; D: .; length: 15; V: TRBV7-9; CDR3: CASSLGGRDNEKLFF; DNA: TGTGCCAGCAGCTTAGGCGGACGGGATAATGAAAAACTGTTTTTT
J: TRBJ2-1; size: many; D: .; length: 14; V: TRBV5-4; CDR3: CASSEVGSGNEQFF; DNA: TGTGCCAGCAGCGAAGTTGGGTCAGGCAATGAGCAGTTCTTC
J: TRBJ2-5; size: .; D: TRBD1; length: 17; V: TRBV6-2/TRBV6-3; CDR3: CASSYRSKGASGETQYF; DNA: TGTGCCAGCAGTTATAGGAGTAAGGGGGCGTCTGGAGAGACCCAGTACTTC
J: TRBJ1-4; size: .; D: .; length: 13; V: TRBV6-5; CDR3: CASSPRQIEKLFF; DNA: TGTGCCAGCAGTCCCCGACAGATTGAAAAACTGTTTTTT
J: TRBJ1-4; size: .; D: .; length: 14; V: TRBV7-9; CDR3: CASSLYGGGEKLFF; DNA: TGTGCCAGCAGCTTATATGGGGGAGGTGAAAAACTGTTTTTT
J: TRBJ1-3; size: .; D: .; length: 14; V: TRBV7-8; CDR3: CASSPMAGGNTIYF; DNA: TGTGCCAGCAGCCCCATGGCCGGGGGAAACACCATATATTTT
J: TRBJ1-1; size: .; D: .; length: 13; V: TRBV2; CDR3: CASRGFMNTEAFF; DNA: TGTGCCTCACGGGGTTTCATGAACACTGAAGCTTTCTTT
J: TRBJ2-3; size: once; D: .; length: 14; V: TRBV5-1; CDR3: CASSSGDSTDTQYF; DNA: TGCGCCAGCAGCTCAGGCGATAGCACAGATACGCAGTATTTT
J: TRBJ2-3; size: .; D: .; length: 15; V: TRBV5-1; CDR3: CASSLVSSGTDTQYF; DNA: TGCGCCAGCAGCTTGGTTTCGAGCGGTACAGATACGCAGTATTTT
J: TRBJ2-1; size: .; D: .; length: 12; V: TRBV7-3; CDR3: CASSSQGNEQFF; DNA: TGTGCCAGCAGCTCCCAGGGTAATGAGCAGTTCTTC
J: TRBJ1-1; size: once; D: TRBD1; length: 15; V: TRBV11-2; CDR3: CASSSAGQGWTEAFF; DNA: TGTGCCAGCAGCTCCGCGGGACAGGGGTGGACTGAAGCTTTCTTT
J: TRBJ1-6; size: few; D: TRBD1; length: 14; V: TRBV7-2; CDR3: CASRPTGVDSPLHF; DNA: TGTGCCAGCAGACCGACAGGGGTCGATTCACCCCTCCACTTT
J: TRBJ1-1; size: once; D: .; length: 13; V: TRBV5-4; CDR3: CASSMDRDTEAFF; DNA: TGTGCCAGCAGTATGGACAGAGACACTGAAGCTTTCTTT
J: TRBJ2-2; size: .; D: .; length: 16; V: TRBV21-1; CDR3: CASSITGTVNTGELFF; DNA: TGTGCCAGCAGTATAACCGGGACAGTGAACACCGGGGAGCTGTTTTTT
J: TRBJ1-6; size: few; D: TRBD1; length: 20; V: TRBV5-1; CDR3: CASSLSGGQGAINYNSPLHF; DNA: TGCGCCAGCAGCTTGAGTGGGGGCCAGGGGGCGATCAACTATAATTCACCCCTCCACTTT
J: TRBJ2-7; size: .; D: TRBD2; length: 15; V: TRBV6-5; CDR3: CASLRGLTSSYEQYF; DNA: TGTGCCAGCTTAAGGGGACTAACGAGCTCCTACGAGCAGTACTTC
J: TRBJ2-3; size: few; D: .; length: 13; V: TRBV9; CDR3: CASSALVEDTQYF; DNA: TGTGCCAGCAGCGCATTGGTAGAAGATACGCAGTATTTT
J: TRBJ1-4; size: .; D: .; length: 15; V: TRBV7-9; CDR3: CASSLTGGTNEKLFF; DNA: TGTGCCAGCAGCTTGACCGGGGGGACTAATGAAAAACTGTTTTTT
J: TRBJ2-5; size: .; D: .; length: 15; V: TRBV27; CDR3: CASSPTRVGRETQYF; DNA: TGTGCCAGCAGTCCCACGCGGGTAGGAAGAGAGACCCAGTACTTC
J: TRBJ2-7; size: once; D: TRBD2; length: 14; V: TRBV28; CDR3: CASSRLAFSYEQYF; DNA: TGTGCCAGCAGCCGACTAGCGTTTTCCTACGAGCAGTACTTC
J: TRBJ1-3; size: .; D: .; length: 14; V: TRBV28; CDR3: CASSLRTTGNTIYF; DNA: TGTGCCAGCAGTTTAAGGACAACCGGAAACACCATATATTTT
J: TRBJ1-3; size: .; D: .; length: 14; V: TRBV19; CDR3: CASCQGSSGNTIYF; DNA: TGTGCCAGTTGCCAGGGGAGCTCTGGAAACACCATATATTTT
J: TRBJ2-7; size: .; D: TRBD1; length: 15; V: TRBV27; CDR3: CASSLWDRGKREQYF; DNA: TGTGCCAGCAGTTTATGGGACAGGGGGAAAAGGGAGCAGTACTTC